The entry below gives a single TCR beta chain sequence along with its context. This clone's antigen is unknown. Base qualities are not provided; no much larger clone lies one nucleotide away. Trimming at the junction amounts to 4 bases on V and 5 bases on J, and the germline ends lie 24 bases apart. The CDR3 contains 17 residues, cysteine and phenylalanine counted. Only the CDR3 region is kept as DNA, spanning 51 bases read in frame from base 1. The germline V gene sets CDR1 to SGHAT and CDR2 to FQNNGV. The immunoSEQ Assay, a bias-controlled multiplex PCR, was used to amplify TCRbeta CDR3 regions from genomic DNA. The authors processed their data as follows. Nucleated cell counts per sample were estimated from amplification of reference gene primers within the assay. To quantify the absolute abundance of each unique TCRbeta CDR3 rearrangement, sequence reads were collapsed and filtered. For each sample, productive Simpson clonality was calculated by taking the square root of Simpson's diversity index across productive rearrangements. TCRdb took over this immuneACCESS table, retaining in-frame rearrangements with V and J assigned. Such tables are incomplete; in checked studies, under half of the missing clones stem from an unresolved V gene, and the remainder is unexplained. D and trimming come from the DNA, and the V and J calls and clone size come from that table. This sample holds approximately 160,000 clones; roughly four fifths were observed only once. Roughly a tenth of the sample is held by the ten biggest clonotypes.

Each collaborating institution followed its own protocols to collect whole blood in K2EDTA tubes. Collaborator samples were shipped for TCRbeta analysis as frozen whole blood, isolated PBMCs, or DNA extracted from either sample type. The sample comes from a study of blood T cell repertoires in COVID-19 (dated by TCRdb to the early 2020s). In terms of the full investigation: Collaborator samples came from the United States, Italy and Spain and covered acute and convalescent phases of COVID-19. The prospective study material was composed of cDNA or gDNA derived from T cells, B-cell-depleted T cells, or PBMCs. Subjects who had been exposed to COVID-19, were actively infected with it, or had recovered from it provided the deeply sampled blood TCRbeta repertoires that made up the dataset. A freely available public database, intended as a resource for researchers studying the immune response to SARS-CoV-2, is where the repertoires were released. Samples came from the ongoing ImmuneRACE study (first 160 participants) plus 1,254 subjects from 6 global collaborators. The sample metadata nearly always contained a de-identified subject ID, COVID-19 status, age in years and sex. Where HLA class I and class II types were available, the types were taken from metadata supplied by the sample provider, not from assay-based typing.

General conclusions and limits of the study: Clinical and demographic metadata were provided uncurated, with the amount varying by source and participant.

This TCR derives from a human donor in a cohort sampled during active COVID-19. Recombination linked TRBV11-2 to TRBJ2-7, and TRBD1 may be the D gene, going by 6 matching bases. Source material: peripheral blood. The encoded CDR3 is CASSSRRLGQLPNEQYF. The nucleotide sequence is given as TGTGCCAGCAGCTCACGTCGCCTCGGACAGCTACCCAACGAGCAGTACTTC.